This TCR beta chain was sequenced in a study of blood T cell repertoires in COVID-19. The overall study: Acute and convalescent COVID-19 samples came from the United States, Italy and Spain. In each case, the material was cDNA or gDNA derived from T cells, B-cell-depleted T cells, or PBMCs.

Authors' data handling: The assay estimated nucleated cells by amplifying reference gene primers. Only in-frame clones appear in the TCRdb table, and some are missing; sequencing was by immunoSEQ multiplex PCR. Clonal size and the V and J genes are those of that table, whereas D and trimming came from the DNA. The profile shows 130,000 or so clones, about 80% of them singletons. Between the trimmed V and J ends, which lost 4 bases and 2 bases, there was a span of 11 bases. Germline CDR1 reads LGHDT; CDR2 reads YNNKEL (reference sequence). This CDR3 is 14 amino acids long. This rearrangement joins TRBV3-1 (or the pseudogene TRBV3-2) to TRBJ1-1; D is perhaps TRBD1 (5 bases). The sample taken for sequencing was peripheral blood. The sequence came from a human donor in a cohort sampled during active COVID-19. The CDR3 DNA is TGTGCCAGCAGCCCTCGGGGGGGAAACACTGAAGCTTTCTTT. The encoded protein is CASSPRGGNTEAFF.